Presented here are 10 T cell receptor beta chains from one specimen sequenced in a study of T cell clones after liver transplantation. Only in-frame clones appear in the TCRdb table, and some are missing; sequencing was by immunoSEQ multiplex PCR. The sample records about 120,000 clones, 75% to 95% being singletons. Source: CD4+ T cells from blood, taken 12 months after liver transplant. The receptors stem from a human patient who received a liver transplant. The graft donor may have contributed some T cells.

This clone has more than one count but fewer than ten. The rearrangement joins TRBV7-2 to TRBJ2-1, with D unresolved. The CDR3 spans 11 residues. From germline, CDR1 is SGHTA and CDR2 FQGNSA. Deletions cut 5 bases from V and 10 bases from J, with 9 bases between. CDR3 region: CASSPGGEQFF. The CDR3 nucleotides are TGTGCCAGCAGCCCCGGCGGCGAGCAGTTCTTC.

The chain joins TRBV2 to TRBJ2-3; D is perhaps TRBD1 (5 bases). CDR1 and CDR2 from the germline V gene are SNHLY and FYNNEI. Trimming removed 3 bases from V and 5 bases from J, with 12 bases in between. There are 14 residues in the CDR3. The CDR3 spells CASSEDNAKDTQYF. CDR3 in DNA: TGTGCCAGCAGTGAGGACAACGCGAAAGATACGCAGTATTTT.

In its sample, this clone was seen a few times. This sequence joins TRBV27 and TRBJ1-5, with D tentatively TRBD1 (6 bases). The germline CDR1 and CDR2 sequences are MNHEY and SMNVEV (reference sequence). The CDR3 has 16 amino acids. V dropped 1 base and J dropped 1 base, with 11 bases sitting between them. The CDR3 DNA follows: TGTGCCAGCAGTTTATGGGGGGCGACCAGCAATCAGCCCCAGCATTTT. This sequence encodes CASSLWGATSNQPQHF.

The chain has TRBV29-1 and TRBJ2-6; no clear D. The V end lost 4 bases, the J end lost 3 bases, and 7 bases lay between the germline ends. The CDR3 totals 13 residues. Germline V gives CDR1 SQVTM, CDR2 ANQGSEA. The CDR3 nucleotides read TGCAGCGTTGTCGTTAATGGGGCCAACGTCCTGACTTTC. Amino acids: CSVVVNGANVLTF.

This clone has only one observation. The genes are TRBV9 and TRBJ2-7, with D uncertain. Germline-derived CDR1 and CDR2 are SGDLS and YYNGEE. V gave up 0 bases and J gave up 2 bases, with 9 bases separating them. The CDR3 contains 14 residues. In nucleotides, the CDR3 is TGTGCCAGCAGCGTAGAGGCGGATACCTACGAGCAGTACTTC. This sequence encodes CASSVEADTYEQYF.

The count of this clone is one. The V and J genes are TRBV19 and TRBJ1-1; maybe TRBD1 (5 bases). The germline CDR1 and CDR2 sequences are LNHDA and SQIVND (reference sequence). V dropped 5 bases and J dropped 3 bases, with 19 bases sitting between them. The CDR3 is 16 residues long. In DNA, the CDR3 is TGTGCCAGTAGTCTGCTTCCCGCGGCAGGGCACACTGAAGCTTTCTTT. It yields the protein CASSLLPAAGHTEAFF. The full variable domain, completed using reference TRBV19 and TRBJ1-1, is DGGITQSPKYLFRKEGQNVTLSCEQNLNHDAMYWYRQDPGQGLRLIYYSQIVNDFQKGDIAEGYSVSREKKESFPLTVTSAQKNPTAFYLCASSLLPAAGHTEAFFGQGTRLTVV.

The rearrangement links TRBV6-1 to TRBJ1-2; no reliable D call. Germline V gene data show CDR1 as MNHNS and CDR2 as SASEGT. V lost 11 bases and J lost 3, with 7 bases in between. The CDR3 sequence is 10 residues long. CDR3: CAGRDYGYTF. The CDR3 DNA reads TGTGCCGGCCGGGACTATGGCTACACCTTC.

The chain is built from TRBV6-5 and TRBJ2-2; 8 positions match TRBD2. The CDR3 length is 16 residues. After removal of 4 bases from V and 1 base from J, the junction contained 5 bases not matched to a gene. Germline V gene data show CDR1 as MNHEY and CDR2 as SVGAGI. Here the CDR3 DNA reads TGTGCCAGCAGTTTCCAGACTAGCGTGAACACCGGGGAGCTGTTTTTT. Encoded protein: CASSFQTSVNTGELFF.

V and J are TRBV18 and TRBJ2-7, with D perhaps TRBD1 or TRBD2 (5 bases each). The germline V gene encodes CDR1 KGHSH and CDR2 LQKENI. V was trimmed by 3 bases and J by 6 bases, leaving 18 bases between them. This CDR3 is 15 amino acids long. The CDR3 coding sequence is TGTGCCAGCTCACCGACAGTGGTGGGAGAGGGCGAGCAGTACTTC. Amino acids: CASSPTVVGEGEQYF.

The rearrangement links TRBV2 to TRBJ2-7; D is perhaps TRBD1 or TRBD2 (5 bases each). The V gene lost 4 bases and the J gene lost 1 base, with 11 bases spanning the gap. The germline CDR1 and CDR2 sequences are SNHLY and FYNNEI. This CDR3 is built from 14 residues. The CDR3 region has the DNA TGTGCCAGCAGTGTCGGGGCTGGGTCCTACGAGCAGTACTTC. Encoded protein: CASSVGAGSYEQYF.